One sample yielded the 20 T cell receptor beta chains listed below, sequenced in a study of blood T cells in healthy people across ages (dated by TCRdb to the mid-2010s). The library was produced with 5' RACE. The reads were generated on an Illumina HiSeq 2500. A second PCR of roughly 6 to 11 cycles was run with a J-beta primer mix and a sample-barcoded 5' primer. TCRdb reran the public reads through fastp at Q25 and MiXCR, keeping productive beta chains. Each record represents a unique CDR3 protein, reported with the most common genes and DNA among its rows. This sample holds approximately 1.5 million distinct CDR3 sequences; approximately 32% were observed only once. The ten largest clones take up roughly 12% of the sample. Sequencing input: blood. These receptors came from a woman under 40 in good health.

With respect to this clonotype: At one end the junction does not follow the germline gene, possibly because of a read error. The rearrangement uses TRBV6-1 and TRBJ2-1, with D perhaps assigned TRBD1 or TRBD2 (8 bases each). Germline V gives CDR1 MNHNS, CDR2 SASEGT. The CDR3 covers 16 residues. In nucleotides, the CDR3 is TGCGCCAGCAGAACAGGGGGGACTAGAAACCCCGATGAGCAGTTCTTC. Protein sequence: CASRTGGTRNPDEQFF.

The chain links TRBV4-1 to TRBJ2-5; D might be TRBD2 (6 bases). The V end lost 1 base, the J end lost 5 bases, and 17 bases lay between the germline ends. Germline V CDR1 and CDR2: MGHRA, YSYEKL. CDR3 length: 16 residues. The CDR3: CASSQGWASVIETQYF. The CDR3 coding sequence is TGCGCCAGCAGCCAAGGGTGGGCTAGCGTAATTGAGACCCAGTACTTC.

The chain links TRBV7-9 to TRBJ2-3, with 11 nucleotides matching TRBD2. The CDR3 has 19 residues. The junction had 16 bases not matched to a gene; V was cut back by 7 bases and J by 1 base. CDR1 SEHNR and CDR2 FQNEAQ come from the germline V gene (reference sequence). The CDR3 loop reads CASTSLTSGGPTGTDTQYF. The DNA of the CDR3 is TGTGCCAGCACCTCCCTTACTAGCGGGGGCCCGACTGGCACAGATACGCAGTATTTT.

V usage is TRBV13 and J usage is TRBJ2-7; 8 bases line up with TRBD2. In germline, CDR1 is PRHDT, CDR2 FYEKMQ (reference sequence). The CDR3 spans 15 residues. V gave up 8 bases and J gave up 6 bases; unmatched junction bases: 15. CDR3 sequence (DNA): TGTGCCAGCGGACTAGGGCCGGGAGGGCATGGCGAGCAGTACTTC. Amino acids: CASGLGPGGHGEQYF.

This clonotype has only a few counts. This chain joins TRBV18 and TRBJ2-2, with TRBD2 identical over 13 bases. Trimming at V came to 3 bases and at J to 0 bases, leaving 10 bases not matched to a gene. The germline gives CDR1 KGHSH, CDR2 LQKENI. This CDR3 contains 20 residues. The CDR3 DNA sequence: TGTGCCAGCTCACCGCTACTCAGGACTAGCGGGGGCTCGAACACCGGGGAGCTGTTTTTT. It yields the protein CASSPLLRTSGGSNTGELFF.

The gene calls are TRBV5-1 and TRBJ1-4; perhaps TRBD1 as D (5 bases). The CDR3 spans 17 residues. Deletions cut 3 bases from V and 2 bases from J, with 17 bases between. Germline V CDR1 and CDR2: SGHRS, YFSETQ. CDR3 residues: CASSSGPLEKTNEKLFF. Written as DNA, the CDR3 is TGCGCCAGCAGCTCGGGACCGCTAGAAAAGACTAATGAAAAACTGTTTTTT.

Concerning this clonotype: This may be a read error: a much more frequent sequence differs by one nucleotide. The CDR3 nucleotides are TGTGCCATCAGTGACCTGAGGAGGGCCTATCAAGAGACCCAGTACTTC. Protein product: CAISDLRRAYQETQYF. This sequence joins TRBV10-3 and TRBJ2-5; possibly TRBD2 for D (6 bases). Trimming left V 3 bases short and J 2 bases short, with 16 bases between. Germline V gene lookup returns CDR1 ENHRY and CDR2 SYGVKD. The CDR3 has 16 residues.

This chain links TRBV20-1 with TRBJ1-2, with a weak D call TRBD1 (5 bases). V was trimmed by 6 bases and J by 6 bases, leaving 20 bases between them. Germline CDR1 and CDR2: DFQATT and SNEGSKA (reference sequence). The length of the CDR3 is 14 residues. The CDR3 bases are TGCAGTGCCATACCGGGGGGTATAATTAATGGCTACACCTTC. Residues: CSAIPGGIINGYTF.

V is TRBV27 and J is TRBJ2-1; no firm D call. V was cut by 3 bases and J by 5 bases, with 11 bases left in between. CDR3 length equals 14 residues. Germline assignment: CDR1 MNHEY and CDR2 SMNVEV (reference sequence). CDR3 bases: TGTGCCAGCAGTTTCCGTTCTAGGGACAATGAGCAGTTCTTC. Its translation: CASSFRSRDNEQFF.

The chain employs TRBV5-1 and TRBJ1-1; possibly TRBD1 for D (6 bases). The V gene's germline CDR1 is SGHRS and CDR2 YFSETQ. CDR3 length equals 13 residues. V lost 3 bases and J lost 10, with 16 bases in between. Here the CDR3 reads CASSSRESRGAFF. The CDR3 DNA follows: TGCGCCAGCAGCTCGCGGGAGAGCAGGGGAGCTTTCTTT.

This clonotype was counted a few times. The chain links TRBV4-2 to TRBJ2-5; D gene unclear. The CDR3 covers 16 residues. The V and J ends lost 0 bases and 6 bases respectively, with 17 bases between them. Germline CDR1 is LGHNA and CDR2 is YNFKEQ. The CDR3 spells CASSQDGQTDGKTQYF. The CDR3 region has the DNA TGTGCCAGCAGCCAAGATGGTCAGACTGATGGGAAGACCCAGTACTTC.

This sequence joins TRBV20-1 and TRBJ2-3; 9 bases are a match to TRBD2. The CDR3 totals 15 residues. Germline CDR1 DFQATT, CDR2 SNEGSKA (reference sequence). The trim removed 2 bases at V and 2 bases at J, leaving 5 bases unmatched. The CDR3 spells CSARQAGGSTDTQYF. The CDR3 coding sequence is TGCAGTGCTAGACAAGCGGGGGGCTCCACAGATACGCAGTATTTT.

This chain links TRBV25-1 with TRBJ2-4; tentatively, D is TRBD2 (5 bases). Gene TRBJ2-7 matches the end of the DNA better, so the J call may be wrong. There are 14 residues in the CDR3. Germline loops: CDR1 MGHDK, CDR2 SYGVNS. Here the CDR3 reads CASSETGKSYEQYF. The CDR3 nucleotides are TGTGCCAGCAGTGAAACCGGGAAGTCCTACGAGCAGTACTTC.

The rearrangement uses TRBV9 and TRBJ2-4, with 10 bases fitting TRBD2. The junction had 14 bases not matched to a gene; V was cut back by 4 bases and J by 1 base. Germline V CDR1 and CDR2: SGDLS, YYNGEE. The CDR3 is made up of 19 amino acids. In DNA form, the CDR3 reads TGTGCCAGCAGCCCTGGACTAGCGGATCCATGGGGGGCCAAAAACATTCAGTACTTC. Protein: CASSPGLADPWGAKNIQYF. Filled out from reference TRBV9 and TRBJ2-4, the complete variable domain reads DSGVTQTPKHLITATGQRVTLRCSPRSGDLSVYWYQQSLDQGLQFLIQYYNGEERAKGNILERFSAQQFPDLHSELNLSSLELGDSALYFCASSPGLADPWGAKNIQYFGAGTRLSVL.

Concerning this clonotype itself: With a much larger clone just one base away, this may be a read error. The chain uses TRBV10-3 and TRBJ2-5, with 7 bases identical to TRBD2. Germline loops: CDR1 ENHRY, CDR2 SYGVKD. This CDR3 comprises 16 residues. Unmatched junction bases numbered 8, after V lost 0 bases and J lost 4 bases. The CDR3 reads CAISESATSLRETQYF. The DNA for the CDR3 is TGTGCCATCAGTGAGTCGGCGACTAGCCTTCGAGAGACCCAGTACTTC.

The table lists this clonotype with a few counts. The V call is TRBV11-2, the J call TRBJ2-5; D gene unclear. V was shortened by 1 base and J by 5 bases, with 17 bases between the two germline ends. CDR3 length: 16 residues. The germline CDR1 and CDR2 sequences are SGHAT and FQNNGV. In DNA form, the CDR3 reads TGTGCCAGCAGCTTAGGCATTAGAAGCGAGTACGAGACCCAGTACTTC. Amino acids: CASSLGIRSEYETQYF.

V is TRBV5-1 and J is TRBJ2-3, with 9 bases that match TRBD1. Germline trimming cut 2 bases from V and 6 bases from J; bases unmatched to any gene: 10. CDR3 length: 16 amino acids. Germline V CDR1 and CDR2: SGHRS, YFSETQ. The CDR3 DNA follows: TGCGCCAGCAGCTTCCCCGGGACAGGGTTCGGGGATACGCAGTATTTT. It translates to CASSFPGTGFGDTQYF.

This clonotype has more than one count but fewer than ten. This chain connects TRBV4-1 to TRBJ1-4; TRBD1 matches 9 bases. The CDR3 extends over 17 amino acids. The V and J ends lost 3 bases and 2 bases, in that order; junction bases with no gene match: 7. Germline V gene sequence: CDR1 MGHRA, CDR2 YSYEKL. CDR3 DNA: TGCGCCAGCAGCCAGAAGGGACAGGGAGCGACTAATGAAAAACTGTTTTTT. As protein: CASSQKGQGATNEKLFF.

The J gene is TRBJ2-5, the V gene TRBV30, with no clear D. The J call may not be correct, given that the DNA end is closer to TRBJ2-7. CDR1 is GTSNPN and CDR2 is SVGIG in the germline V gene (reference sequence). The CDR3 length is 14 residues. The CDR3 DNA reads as TGTGCCTGGAGTGTATTGGGTAGCAGTTACGAGCAGTACTTC. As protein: CAWSVLGSSYEQYF.

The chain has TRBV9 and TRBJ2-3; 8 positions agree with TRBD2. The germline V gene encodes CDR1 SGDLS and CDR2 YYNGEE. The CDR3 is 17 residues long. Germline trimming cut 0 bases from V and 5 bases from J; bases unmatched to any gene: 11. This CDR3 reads CASSVGSTGLVGDTQYF. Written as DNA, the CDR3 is TGTGCCAGCAGCGTAGGAAGCACGGGACTAGTGGGAGATACGCAGTATTTT.